The 19 T cell receptor beta chains given below trace back to one sample, sequenced in a study of shared T cell receptors in the human thymus. TCRdb's copy holds only in-frame clones and misses some; the assay was immunoSEQ multiplex PCR. The top ten hold approximately 0.02% of the sample, which has over 350,000 clones, about 95% seen once. The sequencing sample was made of thymocytes. Source of these receptors: a human donor.

The chain couples TRBV9 to TRBJ1-2; D remains ambiguous. The CDR3 extends over 12 amino acids. Trimming left V 5 bases short and J 4 bases short, with 9 bases between. Germline V lookup: CDR1 SGDLS, CDR2 YYNGEE. The CDR3 sequence: CASRNRGYGYTF. The CDR3 DNA follows: TGTGCCAGCAGGAACCGGGGCTATGGCTACACCTTC.

The chain couples TRBV9 to TRBJ2-3; the match to TRBD2 covers 12 bases. Germline V gene lookup returns CDR1 SGDLS and CDR2 YYNGEE. Unmatched junction bases numbered 18, after V lost 0 bases and J lost 1 base. The CDR3 totals 22 residues. This chain's CDR3 is CASSVEGVLTSGSKGGTDTQYF. CDR3 in DNA: TGTGCCAGCAGCGTAGAGGGAGTGTTGACTAGCGGGAGTAAGGGGGGCACAGATACGCAGTATTTT.

This chain uses TRBV27 with TRBJ1-5; D possibly corresponds to TRBD1 (5 bases). V was shortened by 7 bases and J by 2 bases, with 6 bases between the two germline ends. This CDR3 is 12 amino acids long. Germline loops: CDR1 MNHEY, CDR2 SMNVEV (reference sequence). The CDR3 nucleotides are TGTGCCAGCATAGGGGGCAATCAGCCCCAGCATTTT. It yields the protein CASIGGNQPQHF.

The count of this clone is one. The V call is TRBV4-1, the J call TRBJ2-1; D not resolved. V was clipped by 1 base and J by 3 bases, with 4 bases between them. This CDR3 comprises 13 residues. From germline, CDR1 is MGHRA and CDR2 YSYEKL. In DNA, the CDR3 is TGCGCCAGCAGCCAAGGATACTACAATGAGCAGTTCTTC. It is translated as CASSQGYYNEQFF.

J is TRBJ1-2 and V is TRBV6-5; no clear D. Germline V gene sequence: CDR1 MNHEY, CDR2 SVGAGI. The CDR3 covers 16 residues. V was trimmed by 0 bases and J by 6 bases, leaving 17 bases between them. The CDR3 coding sequence is TGTGCCAGCAGTTACTCGATTAATCCCAGTGGCGATGGCTACACCTTC. Amino acid sequence: CASSYSINPSGDGYTF.

The CDR3 reads CASSLAGGAGGELFF. The CDR3 nucleotides are TGTGCCAGCAGCTTAGCAGGGGGCGCCGGCGGGGAGCTGTTTTTT. This chain joins TRBV7-9 and TRBJ2-2; TRBD1 aligns across 7 bases. Per germline, CDR1 SEHNR and CDR2 FQNEAQ (reference sequence). The junction had 5 bases not matched to a gene; V was cut back by 0 bases and J by 7 bases. The CDR3 is 15 amino acids.

This clone was detected once. This chain connects TRBV7-8 to TRBJ2-2; tentative D call: TRBD1 (6 bases). CDR1 and CDR2 from the germline V gene are SGHVS and FQNEAQ. This CDR3 has 15 residues. Deletions cut 5 bases from V and 5 bases from J, with 15 bases between. CDR3 bases: TGTGCCAGCAGCCACGAAACAGGGAATACCGGGGAGCTGTTTTTT. It yields the protein CASSHETGNTGELFF.

The V and J genes are TRBV5-1 and TRBJ1-1, with D unresolved. Germline V gene sequence: CDR1 SGHRS, CDR2 YFSETQ. This CDR3 contains 13 residues. V was clipped by 1 base and J by 6 bases, with 10 bases between them. CDR3 amino acids: CASSLSAMAEAFF. Here the CDR3 DNA reads TGCGCCAGCAGCTTGAGCGCGATGGCTGAAGCTTTCTTT.

The chain combines TRBV6-6 with TRBJ2-7; D possibly corresponds to TRBD1 (6 bases). The CDR3 is made up of 15 amino acids. V was cut by 5 bases and J by 2 bases, with 16 bases left in between. The germline V gene encodes CDR1 MNHNY and CDR2 SVGAGI (reference sequence). DNA for the CDR3: TGTGCCAGCAGTGGGTACAGGGTTCCTACCTACGAGCAGTACTTC. It yields the protein CASSGYRVPTYEQYF.

This chain joins TRBV30 and TRBJ1-2, with a tentative D call TRBD1 (5 bases). This CDR3 spans 11 amino acids. The ends were cut back, 5 bases at V and 5 bases at J, with 9 bases in the middle. Germline values: CDR1 GTSNPN, CDR2 SVGIG (reference sequence). CDR3 protein: CAWGDGYGYTF. CDR3 DNA sequence: TGTGCCTGGGGGGACGGATATGGCTACACCTTC. Full variable domain (outside the CDR3, taken from reference TRBV30 and TRBJ1-2): SQTIHQWPATLVQPVGSPLSLECTVEGTSNPNLYWYRQAAGRGLQLLFYSVGIGQISSEVPQNLSASRPQDRQFILSSKKLLLSDSGFYLCAWGDGYGYTFGSGTRLTVV.

The rearrangement uses TRBV7-6 and TRBJ2-1; D not certain. The CDR3 runs to 13 residues. Germline-derived CDR1 and CDR2 are SGHVS and FNYEAQ. V was clipped by 5 bases and J by 9 bases, with 14 bases between them. The CDR3 DNA reads as TGTGCCAGCAGCGCATCCCTAGGCTTTGAGCAGTTCTTC. It encodes CASSASLGFEQFF.

A word on this clone: Other nucleotide sequences from this sample produce the same CDR3. The V call is TRBV5-1, the J call TRBJ2-7, with no clear D. V gave up 4 bases and J gave up 3 bases, with 5 bases separating them. CDR3 length: 11 amino acids. Looked up from germline, CDR1 is SGHRS and CDR2 is YFSETQ. In DNA, the CDR3 is TGCGCCAGCAGCGCCGGCTACGAGCAGTACTTC. It yields the protein CASSAGYEQYF.

The rearrangement joins TRBV4-3 to TRBJ2-5; D is perhaps TRBD1 (6 bases). CDR3 length: 15 residues. Between the trimmed V and J ends, which lost 1 base and 4 bases, there was a span of 13 bases. Germline CDR1 and CDR2: LGHNA and YSLEER. The CDR3 coding sequence is TGCGCCAGCAGCCAAGTGGGGGCCCGGCCAGAGACCCAGTACTTC. Amino acids: CASSQVGARPETQYF.

V is TRBV19 and J is TRBJ1-1; weak D call: TRBD1 (5 bases). Looked up from germline, CDR1 is LNHDA and CDR2 is SQIVND (reference sequence). Trimming shortened V by 2 bases and J by 1 base, and 20 bases separated the two germline ends. This CDR3 has 18 residues. Written as DNA, the CDR3 is TGTGCCAGTAGTATAATGGGGGATGGCGACAACTCGAACACTGAAGCTTTCTTT. Residues: CASSIMGDGDNSNTEAFF.

This clone was seen once. The chain recombines TRBV6-6 with TRBJ2-3, with TRBD2 as a possible D gene (5 bases). Germline CDR1 MNHNY, CDR2 SVGAGI (reference sequence). This CDR3 contains 16 residues. V was shortened by 5 bases and J by 2 bases, with 17 bases between the two germline ends. CDR3 sequence reads: CASSPRWETITDTQYF. In DNA, the CDR3 is TGTGCCAGCAGTCCTCGTTGGGAGACGATCACAGATACGCAGTATTTT.

This rearrangement joins TRBV7-6 to TRBJ1-1; tentative D call: TRBD1 (6 bases). From germline, CDR1 is SGHVS and CDR2 FNYEAQ. With 1 base removed from V and 7 bases from J, the gap between germline ends came to 19 bases. The CDR3 extends over 16 amino acids. The CDR3 nucleotides read TGTGCCAGCAGCTTAGGGTTGCGACAGGATAAGAATGAAGCTTTCTTT. Its protein product is CASSLGLRQDKNEAFF.

The chain employs TRBV28 and TRBJ2-1, with 9 bases fitting TRBD2. The V and J ends lost 2 bases and 6 bases, in that order; junction bases with no gene match: 8. From germline, CDR1 is MDHEN and CDR2 SYDVKM. This CDR3 comprises 16 residues. The CDR3 here is CASSLVLAGGSNEQFF. In nucleotides, the CDR3 is TGTGCCAGCAGTTTAGTGTTGGCGGGAGGGAGCAATGAGCAGTTCTTC.

This clone was recorded only once. This chain links TRBV25-1 with TRBJ1-1, with D possibly being TRBD1 (6 bases). V lost 7 bases to trimming and J lost 7 bases, with 22 bases between them. The CDR3 extends over 15 amino acids. Germline lookup yields CDR1 MGHDK and CDR2 SYGVNS. The CDR3 reads CASKGEGRARGEAFF. Here the CDR3 DNA reads TGTGCCAGCAAGGGGGAGGGCAGGGCGAGAGGTGAAGCTTTCTTT.

The gene calls are TRBV28 and TRBJ1-1; D may be TRBD1 (5 bases). In germline, CDR1 is MDHEN, CDR2 SYDVKM. CDR3 length equals 12 residues. With 4 bases removed from V and 6 bases from J, the gap between germline ends came to 9 bases. CDR3 amino acids: CASSWQGPEAFF. The CDR3 DNA follows: TGTGCCAGCAGTTGGCAGGGTCCTGAAGCTTTCTTT.